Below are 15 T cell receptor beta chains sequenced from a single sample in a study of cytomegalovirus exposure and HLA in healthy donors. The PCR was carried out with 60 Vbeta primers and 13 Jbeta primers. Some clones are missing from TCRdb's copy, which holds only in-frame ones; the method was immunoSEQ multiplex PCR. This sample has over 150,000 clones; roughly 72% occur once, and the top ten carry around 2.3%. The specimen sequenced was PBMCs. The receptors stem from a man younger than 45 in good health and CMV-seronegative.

Here the CDR3 DNA reads TGTGCCAGCAATAGACAGATTACCTACGAGCAGTACTTC. It codes for CASNRQITYEQYF. J is TRBJ2-7 and V is TRBV6-1; D is perhaps TRBD1 (5 bases). The V end lost 7 bases, the J end lost 2 bases, and 12 bases lay between the germline ends. CDR3 length: 13 residues. Germline CDR1 and CDR2: MNHNS and SASEGT.

Here the CDR3 DNA reads TGTGCCAGTAAAAGGACAGACAATAATTCACCCCTCCACTTT. This sequence encodes CASKRTDNNSPLHF. The V and J genes are TRBV19 and TRBJ1-6; the D gene is possibly TRBD1 (6 bases). Trimming pared 7 bases from V and 5 bases from J, leaving 12 bases between. Germline loops: CDR1 LNHDA, CDR2 SQIVND (reference sequence). This CDR3 is 14 amino acids long.

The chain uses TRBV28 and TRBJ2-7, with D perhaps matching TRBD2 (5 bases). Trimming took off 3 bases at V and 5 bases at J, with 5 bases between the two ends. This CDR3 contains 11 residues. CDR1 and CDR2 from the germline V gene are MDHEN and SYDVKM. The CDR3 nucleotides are TGTGCCAGCAGTTTGCGGGACGAGCAGTACTTC. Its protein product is CASSLRDEQYF.

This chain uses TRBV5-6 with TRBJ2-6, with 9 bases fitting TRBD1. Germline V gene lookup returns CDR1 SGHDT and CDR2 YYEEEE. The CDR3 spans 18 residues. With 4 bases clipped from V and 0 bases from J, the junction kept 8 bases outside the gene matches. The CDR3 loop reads CASSLPGQGLSGANVLTF. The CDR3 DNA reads TGTGCCAGCAGCCTACCGGGACAGGGCCTCTCTGGGGCCAACGTCCTGACTTTC. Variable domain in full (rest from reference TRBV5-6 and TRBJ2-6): DAGVTQSPTHLIKTRGQQVTLRCSPKSGHDTVSWYQQALGQGPQFIFQYYEEEERQRGNFPDRFSGHQFPNYSSELNVNALLLGDSALYLCASSLPGQGLSGANVLTFGAGSRLTVL.

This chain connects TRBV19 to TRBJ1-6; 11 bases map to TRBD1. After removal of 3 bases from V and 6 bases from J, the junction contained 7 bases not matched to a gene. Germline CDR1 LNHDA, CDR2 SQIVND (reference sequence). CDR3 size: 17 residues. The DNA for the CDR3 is TGTGCCAGTAGTATTCCAGATGGACAGGGGGCTAATTCACCCCTCCACTTT. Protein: CASSIPDGQGANSPLHF.

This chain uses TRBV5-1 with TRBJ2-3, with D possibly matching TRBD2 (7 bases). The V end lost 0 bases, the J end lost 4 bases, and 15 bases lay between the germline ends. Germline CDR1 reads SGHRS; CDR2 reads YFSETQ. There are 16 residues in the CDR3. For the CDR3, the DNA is TGCGCCAGCAGCTTGGAGGTGGGCGGGGGCGCAGATACGCAGTATTTT. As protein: CASSLEVGGGADTQYF.

CDR3 loop: CASSPGTSGYDEQFF. The CDR3 DNA reads as TGTGCCAGCAGCCCGGGGACTAGCGGGTACGATGAGCAGTTCTTC. The rearrangement links TRBV7-6 to TRBJ2-1; 12 positions agree with TRBD2. The CDR3 spans 15 residues. CDR1 and CDR2 (germline): SGHVS, FNYEAQ. V shed 5 bases, J shed 8 bases, and the junction held 7 bases outside the gene matches. The full variable domain, completed using reference TRBV7-6 and TRBJ2-1, is GAGVSQSPRYKVTKRGQDVALRCDPISGHVSLYWYRQALGQGPEFLTYFNYEAQQDKSGLPNDRFSAERPEGSISTLTIQRTEQRDSAMYRCASSPGTSGYDEQFFGPGTRLTVL.

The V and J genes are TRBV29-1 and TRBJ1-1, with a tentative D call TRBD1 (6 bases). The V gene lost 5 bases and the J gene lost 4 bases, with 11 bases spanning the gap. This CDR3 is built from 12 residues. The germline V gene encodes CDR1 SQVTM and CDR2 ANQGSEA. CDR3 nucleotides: TGCAGCGTTTCAGGGGCCGGCACTGAAGCTTTCTTT. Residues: CSVSGAGTEAFF.

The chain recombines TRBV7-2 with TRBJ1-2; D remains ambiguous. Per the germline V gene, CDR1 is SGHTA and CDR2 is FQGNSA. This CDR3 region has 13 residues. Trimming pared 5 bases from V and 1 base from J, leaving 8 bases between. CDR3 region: CASSLTINYGYTF. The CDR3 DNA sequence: TGTGCCAGCAGCCTGACAATTAACTATGGCTACACCTTC. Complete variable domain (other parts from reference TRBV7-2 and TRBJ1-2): GAGVSQSPSNKVTEKGKDVELRCDPISGHTALYWYRQSLGQGLEFLIYFQGNSAPDKSGLPSDRFSAERTGGSVSTLTIQRTQQEDSAVYLCASSLTINYGYTFGSGTRLTVV.

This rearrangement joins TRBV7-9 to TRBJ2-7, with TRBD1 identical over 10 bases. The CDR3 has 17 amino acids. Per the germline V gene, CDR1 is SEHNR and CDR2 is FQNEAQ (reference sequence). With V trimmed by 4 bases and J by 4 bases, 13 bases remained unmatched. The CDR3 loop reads CASSSTYRDRGMYEQYF. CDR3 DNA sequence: TGTGCCAGCAGCTCAACATACCGGGACAGGGGCATGTACGAGCAGTACTTC.

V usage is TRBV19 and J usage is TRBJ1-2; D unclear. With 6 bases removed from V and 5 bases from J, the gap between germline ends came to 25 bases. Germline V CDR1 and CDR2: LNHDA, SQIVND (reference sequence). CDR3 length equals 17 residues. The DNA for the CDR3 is TGTGCCAGTAGCCGGTCTCCGGGAAGGGCCCGAGGATATGGCTACACCTTC. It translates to CASSRSPGRARGYGYTF.

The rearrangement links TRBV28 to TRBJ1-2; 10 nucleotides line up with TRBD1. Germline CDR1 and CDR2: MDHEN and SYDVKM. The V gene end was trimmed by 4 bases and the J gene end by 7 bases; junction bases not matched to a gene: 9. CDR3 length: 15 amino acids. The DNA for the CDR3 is TGTGCCAGCAGTTCGGGACAGGGGTTCACTGGTGGCTACACCTTC. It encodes CASSSGQGFTGGYTF.

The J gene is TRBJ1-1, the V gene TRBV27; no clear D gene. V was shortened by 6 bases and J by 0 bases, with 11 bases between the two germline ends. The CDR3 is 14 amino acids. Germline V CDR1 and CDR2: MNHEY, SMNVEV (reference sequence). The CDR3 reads CASSPDTMNTEAFF. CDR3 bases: TGTGCCAGCAGCCCAGACACGATGAACACTGAAGCTTTCTTT.

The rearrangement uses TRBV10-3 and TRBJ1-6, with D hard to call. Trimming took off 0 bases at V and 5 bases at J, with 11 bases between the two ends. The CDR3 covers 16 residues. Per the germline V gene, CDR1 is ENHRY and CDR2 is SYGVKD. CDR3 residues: CAISESTAADNSPLHF. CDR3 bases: TGTGCCATCAGTGAGTCCACGGCGGCCGATAATTCACCCCTCCACTTT.

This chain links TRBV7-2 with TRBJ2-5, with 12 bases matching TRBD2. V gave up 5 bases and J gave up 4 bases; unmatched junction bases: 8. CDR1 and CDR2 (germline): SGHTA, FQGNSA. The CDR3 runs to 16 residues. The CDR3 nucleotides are TGTGCCAGCAGCCTTCGGACTAGCGGGGTGATAGAGACCCAGTACTTC. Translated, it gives CASSLRTSGVIETQYF. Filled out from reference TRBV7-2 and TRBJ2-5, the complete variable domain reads GAGVSQSPSNKVTEKGKDVELRCDPISGHTALYWYRQSLGQGLEFLIYFQGNSAPDKSGLPSDRFSAERTGGSVSTLTIQRTQQEDSAVYLCASSLRTSGVIETQYFGPGTRLLVL.